The T cell receptor (beta chain) described here comes from a study of blood T cell repertoires in acute mononucleosis (dated by TCRdb to 2019 to 2021). Describing the broader study: To capture the memory response, convalescent samples were obtained between 5 and 8 months after the acute presentation. The mean blood EBV load was 3.8 log10 genome copies per million B cells in acute infection and about 2.6 at convalescence.

For TCR profiling, total RNA from at least 8,000 sorted tetramer+ CD8 T cells was reverse transcribed into cDNA. PCR amplification of CDR3 regions used primers annealing to V and J regions and added unique molecular identifiers so that templates could be tracked. Profiling of the TCRalpha and TCRbeta chains was done on the immunoSEQ platform, including the sequencing and error-correction standards of that platform. In the source study's methods: Clonal copy numbers were corrected for sequencing and PCR errors, and CDR3s were defined per IMGT conventions. Analysis was limited to productive rearrangements and used immunoSEQ Analyzer versions 2.0 and 3.0, and gene-pairing frequencies were further processed in Microsoft Excel. Circos plots were used to display V-J pairings, and MEME together with a custom motifSearch program was used to find CDR3 motifs. The OLGA algorithm was used to calculate the probability of generation of TCR sequences. A clonotype seen at both visits was called persistent, a clonotype seen only at the acute visit was called nonpersistent, and a clonotype seen only at convalescence was called de novo. A public TCR was defined as an amino acid clonotype used by more than one donor. TCRdb mirrors the immuneACCESS table, restricted to in-frame sequences. Some clones are absent from its copies; in checked studies, under half trace to an unresolved V gene, and the reason for the others is unknown. V, J and clone size are taken as reported in that table, and D and trimming were inferred from the DNA itself. This sample holds approximately 900 clones; 25% to 35% were observed only once. Approximately 54% of the sample is held by the ten biggest clonotypes.

CDR1 and CDR2 were assigned from the germline V gene as MDHEN and SYDVKM. From cysteine to phenylalanine, the CDR3 is 15 amino acids long. The kept DNA is CDR3 alone, 45 bases in frame from the first base. A distance of 19 bases separates the germline ends of V and J, which lose 6 bases and 5 bases respectively. In regard to this clone: A far larger clone is a single base away, which makes a read error likely. Different DNA sequences within this sample yield the same CDR3.

What the authors observed across the whole study: In TCR repertoire selection for BRLF1 (YVL-BR), TCRalpha CDR3 motifs had a dominant role, while TCRbeta had a minimal role. Just around 8.5% of the unique acute clonotypes remained in convalescence, but these persisting clonotypes accounted for most of the response, and new, diverse de novo clonotypes seemingly replaced the other acute clonotypes. Because only a fraction of each donor's blood was analyzed, sampling error might partly account for the low clonotype overlap between the acute and convalescent samples. The cohort comprised only a few donors, so group averages rested on very few individuals.

Read against the paper, the sample's time point label means: convalescence about 6 months (5-8 months) after acute presentation (visit 7). CD8 T cell responses to two immunodominant EBV epitopes, BRLF1 109 (YVL-BR) and BMLF1 280 (GLC-BM), were tracked in the study over primary infection. Primary EBV infection was taken to be indicated by a positive serum heterophile antibody test and EBV viral capsid antigen-specific IgM. Total CD8 T cells were first enriched from PBMCs by magnetic positive selection (MACS). A FACSAria III was used to sort live CD3+ CD8+ tetramer+ cells to over 90% purity. Cells were sorted with a PE-conjugated tetramer loaded with the BRLF1 109-117 peptide. TCR repertoires of EBV epitope-specific CD8 T cells were deep-sequenced directly ex vivo after tetramer sorting, at acute infection and at convalescence. A few people aged roughly 18 to 29 with clinical acute infectious mononucleosis and laboratory evidence of primary EBV infection were used as donors. Heparinized peripheral blood was collected when donors presented clinically with mononucleosis symptoms and again about 6 months afterward. Ficoll-Paque density gradient centrifugation was used to isolate PBMCs.

Recombination joined TRBV28 with TRBJ2-5; possibly the D gene is TRBD1, per 5 matching bases. The TCR comes from a man aged 18 to 35 with infectious mononucleosis caused by EBV. The sequencing used EBV YVL epitope tetramer+ CD8+ T cells sorted from PBMCs, collected during convalescence from infectious mononucleosis. This specimen's cell subset or site label, interpreted: CD8 T cells binding a tetramer with EBV BRLF1 109-117 peptide (YVL-BR). At the DNA level, the sequence is TGTGCCAGCAGGCCTACTCTGGGGCAAGCGGAGACCCAGTACTTC. Its amino acids are CASRPTLGQAETQYF.